Each of the 29 T cell receptor beta chains below was sequenced from the same sample in a study of control samples from healthy donors and cancer patients. Assay used: immunoSEQ multiplex PCR; TCRdb lists only in-frame clones, some missing. The table shows just over 150,000 clones, with about 94% occurring only once. Source material: blood. These receptors all come from a woman aged 35 to 49 in good health.

This chain uses TRBV9 with TRBJ2-1, with D uncertain. Germline-derived CDR1 and CDR2 are SGDLS and YYNGEE. The CDR3 consists of 15 residues. V gave up 0 bases and J gave up 2 bases, with 9 bases separating them. The CDR3 region is CASSVAGTPYNEQFF. DNA for the CDR3: TGTGCCAGCAGCGTAGCCGGCACCCCCTACAATGAGCAGTTCTTC.

The chain joins TRBV4-2 to TRBJ2-5; 9 bases match TRBD2. CDR1 and CDR2 (germline): LGHNA, YNFKEQ. This CDR3 region has 15 residues. Trimming took 4 bases from V and 2 from J; bases not matched to a gene: 5. DNA of the CDR3: TGTGCCAGCAGCCGATCTAGCGGGGAACAAGAGACCCAGTACTTC. Residues: CASSRSSGEQETQYF.

This clone was detected once. This chain joins TRBV7-3 and TRBJ1-1; D is unresolved. The CDR3 spans 13 residues. Germline CDR1 reads SGHTA; CDR2 reads FQGTGA. Trimming left V 6 bases short and J 0 bases short, with 8 bases between. For the CDR3, the DNA is TGTGCCAGCAGACAGAATCTGAACACTGAAGCTTTCTTT. Translating gives CASRQNLNTEAFF.

For the CDR3, the DNA is TGTGCCAGCAGTTACTCGAGCAGGATGAACACTGAAGCTTTCTTT. Its translation is CASSYSSRMNTEAFF. V and J are TRBV6-5 and TRBJ1-1; D call uncertain. V lost 0 bases and J 0 bases, leaving 8 bases between the germline ends. This CDR3 contains 15 residues. CDR1 is MNHEY, CDR2 SVGAGI, per germline.

The chain links TRBV5-1 to TRBJ2-3; D unclear. CDR1 is SGHRS and CDR2 is YFSETQ in the germline V gene. The CDR3 has 15 amino acids. Trimming shortened V by 4 bases and J by 1 base, and 13 bases separated the two germline ends. CDR3 coding DNA: TGCGCCAGCAGCGGAACCCAGGAGCGCACAGATACGCAGTATTTT. Translation: CASSGTQERTDTQYF.

V and J are TRBV7-2 and TRBJ2-1; TRBD1 is a possible D gene (5 bases). The germline V gene encodes CDR1 SGHTA and CDR2 FQGNSA. Trimming left V 2 bases short and J 2 bases short, with 22 bases between. This CDR3 contains 19 residues. CDR3 amino acids: CASSLRGRQTGLTYNEQFF. For the CDR3, the DNA is TGTGCCAGCAGCTTAAGGGGTAGGCAGACGGGTCTCACCTACAATGAGCAGTTCTTC.

The V and J genes are TRBV5-4 and TRBJ2-7; 11 bases map to TRBD2. The V gene's germline CDR1 is SGHNT and CDR2 YYREEE (reference sequence). The CDR3 is 16 residues long. V shed 0 bases and J 2 bases; nucleotides not matched to a gene: 4. Written as DNA, the CDR3 is TGTGCCAGCAGCTTGGGACTAGCGGGGACTACCTACGAGCAGTACTTC. It encodes CASSLGLAGTTYEQYF.

The J gene is TRBJ2-1, the V gene TRBV6-2 or TRBV6-3; 10 bases agree with TRBD2. Germline V gives CDR1 MNHEY, CDR2 SVGEGT. CDR3 length: 17 residues. Losses at the gene ends were 4 bases for V and 3 bases for J; bases not matched to a gene: 9. CDR3 bases: TGTGCCAGCAGTTCCTTCCACCTAGCGGGGGACTACAATGAGCAGTTCTTC. Encoded protein: CASSSFHLAGDYNEQFF.

V gene TRBV7-9 combines with J gene TRBJ2-4, with 8 bases aligning to TRBD1. V shed 5 bases, J shed 0 bases, and the junction held 9 bases outside the gene matches. CDR3 length: 17 amino acids. From germline, CDR1 is SEHNR and CDR2 FQNEAQ (reference sequence). The CDR3 sequence: CASSEGQGLLAKNIQYF. The CDR3 nucleotides read TGTGCCAGCAGCGAAGGACAGGGCCTACTAGCCAAAAACATTCAGTACTTC.

V usage is TRBV6-5 and J usage is TRBJ2-1, with 9 bases fitting TRBD2. The CDR3 is 14 amino acids. V lost 0 bases, J lost 13 bases, and 7 bases stayed unmatched. Per germline, CDR1 MNHEY and CDR2 SVGAGI. The CDR3 bases are TGTGCCAGCAGTTACTCGAGCCCAGCGGGGGGTCAGTTCTTC. It encodes CASSYSSPAGGQFF.

As concerns this clone: A much more abundant neighbour one base away suggests this may be a read error. This chain links TRBV6-5 with TRBJ1-1, with TRBD1 matching 9 bases. CDR1 and CDR2 (germline): MNHEY, SVGAGI. The V and J ends lost 6 bases and 2 bases, in that order; junction bases with no gene match: 4. The CDR3 consists of 14 residues. CDR3 coding DNA: TGTGCCAGCAGGAGGGGACAGGGAAACACTGAAGCTTTCTTT. Protein product: CASRRGQGNTEAFF.

J is TRBJ1-5 and V is TRBV7-2; D is unclear. With 5 bases removed from V and 6 bases from J, the gap between germline ends came to 14 bases. Germline CDR1 SGHTA, CDR2 FQGNSA. The CDR3 extends over 14 amino acids. The CDR3 loop reads CASSTSGVGQPQHF. The CDR3 region has the DNA TGTGCCAGCAGCACAAGTGGTGTGGGTCAGCCCCAGCATTTT.

The chain is built from TRBV5-1 and TRBJ2-3; D remains ambiguous. Trimming removed 0 bases from V and 3 bases from J, with 11 bases in between. Germline values: CDR1 SGHRS, CDR2 YFSETQ. CDR3 size: 15 residues. In DNA form, the CDR3 reads TGCGCCAGCAGCTTGGCCTTTAGCTTAACAGATACGCAGTATTTT. Translated, it gives CASSLAFSLTDTQYF. Full variable domain (rest looked up from reference TRBV5-1 and TRBJ2-3): KAGVTQTPRYLIKTRGQQVTLSCSPISGHRSVSWYQQTPGQGLQFLFEYFSETQRNKGNFPGRFSGRQFSNSRSEMNVSTLELGDSALYLCASSLAFSLTDTQYFGPGTRLTVL.

J is TRBJ1-2 and V is TRBV7-6; no reliable D call. Germline V CDR1 and CDR2: SGHVS, FNYEAQ. Trimming pared 1 base from V and 0 bases from J, leaving 3 bases between. The CDR3 extends over 13 amino acids. CDR3 region: CASSLGTNYGYTF. CDR3 DNA: TGTGCCAGCAGCTTAGGGACTAACTATGGCTACACCTTC.

The genes are TRBV7-2 and TRBJ1-4; D is undetermined. The germline gives CDR1 SGHTA, CDR2 FQGNSA. This CDR3 region has 14 residues. The V end was cut by 4 bases, the J end by 4 bases, with 10 bases between. CDR3 nucleotides: TGTGCCAGCAGCTCGGTCGGGGTTAATGAAAAACTGTTTTTT. Its protein is CASSSVGVNEKLFF.

The chain is built from TRBV27 and TRBJ1-1; unclear D gene. This CDR3 contains 13 residues. Germline CDR1 reads MNHEY; CDR2 reads SMNVEV (reference sequence). With 6 bases removed from V and 0 bases from J, the gap between germline ends came to 8 bases. The CDR3 here is CASRNNLNTEAFF. CDR3 DNA: TGTGCCAGCAGGAACAACTTGAACACTGAAGCTTTCTTT.

About this clone: The sample holds other DNA sequences that translate to the same CDR3. The CDR3 DNA follows: TGTGCCAGCAGTTTCAGGGTGAACACTGAAGCTTTCTTT. Protein product: CASSFRVNTEAFF. The chain couples TRBV12-3 or TRBV12-4 to TRBJ1-1; D is perhaps TRBD1 (5 bases). The CDR3 is 13 residues long. The V gene lost 3 bases and the J gene lost 0 bases, with 5 bases spanning the gap.

V gene TRBV19 combines with J gene TRBJ1-6; a weak D match, TRBD1 (5 bases). The CDR3 covers 14 residues. Trimming removed 8 bases at V and 10 bases at J, with 18 bases between. Germline-derived CDR1 and CDR2 are LNHDA and SQIVND (reference sequence). CDR3 protein: CASSLEGIRSPLHF. In DNA form, the CDR3 reads TGTGCCAGTTCATTAGAGGGGATTAGGTCACCCCTCCACTTT.

The chain joins TRBV29-1 to TRBJ2-3; D is unresolved. From germline, CDR1 is SQVTM and CDR2 ANQGSEA. V was pared by 1 base and J by 2 bases, with 10 bases between. The CDR3 sequence is 14 residues long. CDR3 sequence reads: CSVEGIADTDTQYF. CDR3 DNA sequence: TGCAGCGTTGAAGGAATCGCTGACACAGATACGCAGTATTTT.

The chain links TRBV4-3 to TRBJ2-1; 8 nucleotides line up with TRBD1. With V trimmed by 1 base and J by 7 bases, 21 bases remained unmatched. The CDR3 totals 20 residues. CDR1 LGHNA and CDR2 YSLEER come from the germline V gene. Written as DNA, the CDR3 is TGCGCCAGCAGCCAAGGCCCCCCTGGACAGGGATTCGCTTCTCGGAATGAGCAGTTCTTC. This gives the protein CASSQGPPGQGFASRNEQFF.

The CDR3 region is CASSLARERIAYEQYF. Here the CDR3 DNA reads TGTGCCAGCAGCTTAGCGCGAGAGCGGATAGCCTACGAGCAGTACTTC. The chain links TRBV7-8 to TRBJ2-7; tentative D call: TRBD2 (5 bases). The CDR3 spans 16 residues. The germline V and J ends were trimmed by 0 bases and 2 bases, with 14 bases remaining between them. Germline CDR1 SGHVS, CDR2 FQNEAQ.

V gene TRBV5-4 combines with J gene TRBJ1-2; D not resolved. This CDR3 region has 13 residues. Trimming took 4 bases from V and 8 from J, leaving 15 bases between them. Germline V CDR1 and CDR2: SGHNT, YYREEE (reference sequence). The CDR3: CASSPIGPGGYTF. In nucleotides, the CDR3 is TGTGCCAGCAGCCCGATTGGACCGGGCGGCTACACCTTC.

The V and J genes are TRBV14 and TRBJ1-1; tentatively, D is TRBD1 (5 bases). The CDR3 consists of 17 residues. The V and J ends lost 0 bases and 5 bases respectively, with 19 bases between them. Germline values: CDR1 SGHDN, CDR2 FVKESK. CDR3 nucleotides: TGTGCCAGCAGCCAAGACCCCGGGCCCCCCGGGGGGACTGAAGCTTTCTTT. It codes for CASSQDPGPPGGTEAFF.

V is TRBV6-5 and J is TRBJ1-5, with 7 nucleotides matching TRBD1. After removal of 3 bases from V and 6 bases from J, the junction contained 5 bases not matched to a gene. The CDR3 is 14 residues long. Germline lookup yields CDR1 MNHEY and CDR2 SVGAGI. CDR3 nucleotides: TGTGCCAGCAGTTATCGACAGGGTAGTCAGCCCCAGCATTTT. It is translated as CASSYRQGSQPQHF.

CDR3 in amino acids: CASSPGAIGEKLFF. The CDR3 coding sequence is TGCGCCAGCAGCCCTGGGGCGATTGGTGAAAAACTGTTTTTT. V and J are TRBV4-3 and TRBJ1-4; D may be TRBD1 (5 bases). V was clipped by 4 bases and J by 7 bases, with 13 bases between them. Germline V gives CDR1 LGHNA, CDR2 YSLEER. This CDR3 has 14 amino acids.

The DNA for the CDR3 is TGTGCCAGCAGTCCTGCTGGTGGGAGGGCCGAGCAGTACTTC. It encodes CASSPAGGRAEQYF. The V and J genes are TRBV19 and TRBJ2-7, with 7 bases that match TRBD2. V lost 9 bases and J lost 6; bases outside the gene matches: 14. The CDR3 sequence is 14 residues long. CDR1 and CDR2 from the germline V gene are LNHDA and SQIVND (reference sequence).

The gene calls are TRBV29-1 and TRBJ2-2; D may be TRBD2 (7 bases). The CDR3 loop spans 14 amino acids. V was clipped by 1 base and J by 6 bases, with 12 bases between them. Per germline, CDR1 SQVTM and CDR2 ANQGSEA. The CDR3 DNA sequence: TGCAGCGTTGAAGTAGGGGGGGCGGCCGGGGAGCTGTTTTTT. Its translation: CSVEVGGAAGELFF.

The table lists this clone with a few counts. The V and J genes are TRBV2 and TRBJ1-5; D gene unclear. Germline CDR1 reads SNHLY; CDR2 reads FYNNEI. The CDR3 contains 15 residues. Trimming pared 1 base from V and 0 bases from J, leaving 7 bases between. CDR3 DNA sequence: TGTGCCAGCAGTGAAGGGCTGAATAGCAATCAGCCCCAGCATTTT. Translating gives CASSEGLNSNQPQHF.

The rearrangement links TRBV7-8 to TRBJ1-1, with D unresolved. Deletions cut 5 bases from V and 7 bases from J, with 11 bases between. Looked up from germline, CDR1 is SGHVS and CDR2 is FQNEAQ. This CDR3 has 12 residues. The CDR3 DNA reads as TGTGCCAGCAGCCCCCGGGAGGGTGAAGCTTTCTTT. It is translated as CASSPREGEAFF.